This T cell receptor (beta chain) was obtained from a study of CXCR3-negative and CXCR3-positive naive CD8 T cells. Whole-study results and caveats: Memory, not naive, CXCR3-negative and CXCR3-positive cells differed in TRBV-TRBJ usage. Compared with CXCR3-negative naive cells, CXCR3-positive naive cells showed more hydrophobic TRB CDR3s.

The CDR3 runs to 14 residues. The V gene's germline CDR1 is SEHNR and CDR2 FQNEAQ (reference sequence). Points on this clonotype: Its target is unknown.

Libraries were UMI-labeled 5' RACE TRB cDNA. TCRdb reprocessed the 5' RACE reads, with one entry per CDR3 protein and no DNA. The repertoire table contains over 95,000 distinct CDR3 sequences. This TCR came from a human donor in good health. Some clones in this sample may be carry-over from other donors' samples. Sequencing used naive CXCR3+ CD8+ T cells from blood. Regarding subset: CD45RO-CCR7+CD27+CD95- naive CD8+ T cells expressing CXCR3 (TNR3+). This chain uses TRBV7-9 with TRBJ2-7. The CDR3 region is CASSLDGDTREQYF.